One sample yielded the 16 T cell receptor beta chains listed below, sequenced in a study of beta chain features in type 1 diabetes (dated by TCRdb to the late 2010s). Libraries were made using the immunoSEQ multiplex PCR assay. All of the isolated RNA was reverse transcribed with the High Capacity cDNA Reverse Transcription Kit, so expressed TCRB transcripts were sequenced. Here the immuneACCESS table is served through TCRdb, limited to in-frame sequences with V and J called. Missing clones are a known gap in these copies; in checked studies unresolved V genes cover under half, and the rest lacks a known reason. Across this sample there are around 300,000 clones, with around 13% seen only once. Of the sample, over 5.5% is held by the ten largest clones. The specimen was central memory CD4+ T cells from blood. These receptors originate from a man aged 25-40 years in good health.

This clone has just a few counts. The CDR3 DNA follows: TGTGCCAGCAGCCTGGACAGGGTGAATGGCTACACCTTC. This encodes CASSLDRVNGYTF. This chain joins TRBV7-2 and TRBJ1-2; TRBD1 matches 8 bases. The V gene end was trimmed by 5 bases and the J gene end by 6 bases; junction bases not matched to a gene: 5. CDR3 length equals 13 residues. Looked up from germline, CDR1 is SGHTA and CDR2 is FQGNSA. Filled out from reference TRBV7-2 and TRBJ1-2, the complete variable domain reads GAGVSQSPSNKVTEKGKDVELRCDPISGHTALYWYRQSLGQGLEFLIYFQGNSAPDKSGLPSDRFSAERTGGSVSTLTIQRTQQEDSAVYLCASSLDRVNGYTFGSGTRLTVV.

Ten or more counts support this clone. This chain joins TRBV5-6 and TRBJ1-1; a weak D match, TRBD1 (5 bases). V lost 4 bases to trimming and J lost 1 base, with 11 bases between them. This CDR3 has 14 residues. Germline V CDR1 and CDR2: SGHDT, YYEEEE. The CDR3 coding sequence is TGTGCCAGCAGCCCGGGACCCGGGAACACTGAAGCTTTCTTT. This translates into CASSPGPGNTEAFF.

The J gene is TRBJ1-6, the V gene TRBV6-1; 8 bases fit TRBD1. CDR3 length: 15 residues. From germline, CDR1 is MNHNS and CDR2 SASEGT. Germline trimming cut 7 bases from V and 8 bases from J; bases unmatched to any gene: 10. CDR3: CASTGTGVNYSPLHF. DNA of the CDR3: TGTGCCAGCACCGGGACAGGTGTTAATTATTCACCCCTCCACTTT.

At least ten counts were recorded for this clone. CDR3 sequence: CSVATRNTNTGELFF. DNA of the CDR3: TGCAGCGTTGCAACCAGAAATACGAACACCGGGGAGCTGTTTTTT. This chain links TRBV29-1 with TRBJ2-2; D call uncertain. Trimming stripped 4 bases from V and 0 bases from J, with 12 bases between. This CDR3 spans 15 amino acids. Looked up from germline, CDR1 is SQVTM and CDR2 is ANQGSEA.

The DNA for the CDR3 is TGTGCCAGCAGTAAGGGGAATCTTCCCCAGCATTTT. Its protein product is CASSKGNLPQHF. This chain connects TRBV28 to TRBJ1-5, with a weak D call TRBD1 (5 bases). Germline CDR1 is MDHEN and CDR2 is SYDVKM. The CDR3 consists of 12 residues. V shed 5 bases and J shed 10 bases, with 12 bases lying between them.

The chain employs TRBV9 and TRBJ2-5, with D tentatively TRBD1 (5 bases). This CDR3 is 14 amino acids long. V lost 6 bases to trimming and J lost 5 bases, with 17 bases between them. Germline CDR1 is SGDLS and CDR2 is YYNGEE. CDR3 sequence: CASTIGVQAETQYF. As DNA, the CDR3 is TGTGCCAGCACTATAGGGGTACAGGCTGAGACCCAGTACTTC. The full variable domain, in which reference TRBV9 and TRBJ2-5 provide the parts outside the CDR3, is DSGVTQTPKHLITATGQRVTLRCSPRSGDLSVYWYQQSLDQGLQFLIQYYNGEERAKGNILERFSAQQFPDLHSELNLSSLELGDSALYFCASTIGVQAETQYFGPGTRLLVL.

The chain joins TRBV18 to TRBJ1-1; 11 positions agree with TRBD1. The CDR3 runs to 14 residues. The germline V gene encodes CDR1 KGHSH and CDR2 LQKENI. The V gene end was trimmed by 0 bases and the J gene end by 6 bases; junction bases not matched to a gene: 0. The CDR3 bases are TGTGCCAGCTCACCACCGGGACAGGGGGCTGAAGCTTTCTTT. It yields the protein CASSPPGQGAEAFF.

The rearrangement joins TRBV7-2 to TRBJ2-3; D is tentatively TRBD1 or TRBD2 (5 bases each). Germline CDR1 is SGHTA and CDR2 is FQGNSA. This CDR3 has 14 amino acids. Between the trimmed V and J ends, which lost 5 bases and 2 bases, there was a span of 11 bases. In DNA form, the CDR3 reads TGTGCCAGCAGCCGGGGCCCCCCCACAGATACGCAGTATTTT. Its translation: CASSRGPPTDTQYF.

The chain recombines TRBV6-5 with TRBJ1-3, with D possibly TRBD1 on 6 matching bases. The CDR3 loop spans 15 amino acids. Germline lookup yields CDR1 MNHEY and CDR2 SVGAGI. V lost 0 bases, J lost 4 bases, and 10 bases lay in between. The CDR3, as DNA: TGTGCCAGCAGTTACTCGTACAGGGAAGGAAACACCATATATTTT. It translates to CASSYSYREGNTIYF.

V usage is TRBV18 and J usage is TRBJ2-1, with TRBD2 matching over 9 bases. Germline values: CDR1 KGHSH, CDR2 LQKENI. This CDR3 spans 19 amino acids. Germline trimming cut 4 bases from V and 0 bases from J; bases unmatched to any gene: 13. The CDR3 DNA reads as TGTGCCAGCTCACTTCCAGTGACTAGCGGCTCCAGCTCCTACAATGAGCAGTTCTTC. Protein sequence: CASSLPVTSGSSSYNEQFF. The full variable domain, in which reference TRBV18 and TRBJ2-1 provide the parts outside the CDR3, is NAGVMQNPRHLVRRRGQEARLRCSPMKGHSHVYWYRQLPEEGLKFMVYLQKENIIDESGMPKERFSAEFPKEGPSILRIQQVVRGDSAAYFCASSLPVTSGSSSYNEQFFGPGTRLTVL.

In this sample, this clone turned up many times. The J gene is TRBJ2-5, the V gene TRBV6-1, with D unclear. V gave up 8 bases and J gave up 5 bases, with 9 bases separating them. The CDR3 is 11 amino acids. CDR1 is MNHNS and CDR2 is SASEGT in the germline V gene. For the CDR3, the DNA is TGTGCCAGCTGGGTGGGCGAGACCCAGTACTTC. Protein product: CASWVGETQYF.

Concerning this clone itself: This likely came from a read error, as a far larger clone is one base away. This chain uses TRBV6-1 with TRBJ1-6, with no clear D. Germline V gene data show CDR1 as MNHNS and CDR2 as SASEGT. Trimming left V 2 bases short and J 5 bases short, with 4 bases between. The CDR3 has 13 amino acids. The CDR3 DNA follows: TGTGCCAGCAGTGAACGGGATAATTCACCCCTCCACTTT. This gives the protein CASSERDNSPLHF.

To note about this clone: A read error may explain this, as a much larger clone is one base away. The chain uses TRBV6-1 and TRBJ1-5, with a tentative D call TRBD1 (6 bases). CDR3 length equals 16 residues. The germline V gene encodes CDR1 MNHNS and CDR2 SASEGT. The CDR3 spells CACSGGVGGRGQPQHF. The CDR3 DNA sequence: TGTGCCTGCAGTGGAGGGGTTGGGGGGCGAGGTCAGCCCCAGCATTTT.

The genes are TRBV12-5 and TRBJ2-7, with 10 nucleotides matching TRBD2. The CDR3 contains 17 residues. V dropped 0 bases and J dropped 0; count of bases not matched to a gene: 5. Germline CDR1 reads LGHNT; CDR2 reads FRNRAP. CDR3 sequence reads: CASGLVSTSGASYEQYV. The CDR3 DNA reads as TGTGCTAGTGGTTTGGTATCAACTAGCGGGGCCTCCTACGAGCAGTACGTC.

This clone was counted once. The V and J genes are TRBV4-3 and TRBJ1-5, with D perhaps TRBD1 (5 bases). The germline V gene encodes CDR1 LGHNA and CDR2 YSLEER. The CDR3 length is 16 residues. V shed 0 bases and J shed 6 bases, with 15 bases lying between them. CDR3 in amino acids: CASSQDHGLGTQPQHF. CDR3 nucleotide sequence: TGCGCCAGCAGCCAAGATCACGGGTTAGGGACTCAGCCCCAGCATTTT.

The rearrangement links TRBV5-1 to TRBJ2-5, with D perhaps TRBD2 (5 bases). Germline V gene lookup returns CDR1 SGHRS and CDR2 YFSETQ. This CDR3 has 13 residues. The V gene lost 4 bases and the J gene lost 0 bases, with 7 bases spanning the gap. The CDR3 DNA is TGCGCCAGCAGCAGGAGGTACCAAGAGACCCAGTACTTC. The encoded protein is CASSRRYQETQYF.